The 21 T cell receptor beta chains given below trace back to one sample, sequenced in a study of CD8 T cells in Susac syndrome. Random hexamers served to reverse transcribe about 0.5 to 1 ug RNA. Each CDR3 protein is one row after TCRdb ran MiXCR on the immunoSEQ multiplex PCR reads. The sample yields 70,000 or so distinct CDR3 sequences, 90% to 95% seen once. Sequences were obtained from CD8+ T cells from PBMCs. The receptors derive from a human donor with multiple sclerosis.

The V gene is TRBV28, the J gene TRBJ1-2, with 9 bases aligning to TRBD1. Germline-derived CDR1 and CDR2 are MDHEN and SYDVKM. The V gene end was trimmed by 7 bases and the J gene end by 3 bases; junction bases not matched to a gene: 6. The CDR3 runs 14 residues. CDR3 in amino acids: CASTHRGLDYGYTF. The DNA for the CDR3 is TGTGCCAGCACCCACAGGGGGCTCGACTATGGCTACACCTTC.

The chain has TRBV20-1 and TRBJ2-1, with D unclear. The CDR3 spans 13 residues. In germline, CDR1 is DFQATT, CDR2 SNEGSKA (reference sequence). The V end was cut by 0 bases, the J end by 8 bases, with 11 bases between. In DNA form, the CDR3 reads TGCAGTGCTAGAGACTCCCTCCGCGATGAGCAGTTCTTC. Amino acids: CSARDSLRDEQFF.

The chain uses TRBV5-6 and TRBJ2-5; 9 nucleotides align to TRBD1. The CDR3 has 16 residues. V shed 2 bases and J 1 base; nucleotides not matched to a gene: 6. Germline V gives CDR1 SGHDT, CDR2 YYEEEE. CDR3 residues: CASSFPGQGIQETQYF. DNA for the CDR3: TGTGCCAGCAGCTTCCCGGGACAGGGTATCCAAGAGACCCAGTACTTC. The whole variable domain, filled in from reference TRBV5-6 and TRBJ2-5, reads DAGVTQSPTHLIKTRGQQVTLRCSPKSGHDTVSWYQQALGQGPQFIFQYYEEEERQRGNFPDRFSGHQFPNYSSELNVNALLLGDSALYLCASSFPGQGIQETQYFGPGTRLLVL.

This clonotype was picked up one time. J is TRBJ2-7 and V is TRBV19, with D tentatively TRBD2 (5 bases). V was trimmed by 3 bases and J by 4 bases, leaving 10 bases between them. The CDR3 is 13 residues long. Germline V gives CDR1 LNHDA, CDR2 SQIVND (reference sequence). The CDR3 is CASSMTGFYEQYF. CDR3 sequence (DNA): TGTGCCAGTAGTATGACGGGGTTTTACGAGCAGTACTTC.

In this sample, this clonotype turned up a few times. The gene calls are TRBV28 and TRBJ1-5; no definite D call. This CDR3 comprises 15 residues. Per the germline V gene, CDR1 is MDHEN and CDR2 is SYDVKM. V lost 4 bases, J lost 5 bases, and 15 bases lay in between. For the CDR3, the DNA is TGTGCCAGCAGTTCCCCACCAGGAGGTCATCAGCCCCAGCATTTT. Residues: CASSSPPGGHQPQHF.

This clonotype appeared once. This chain links TRBV5-1 with TRBJ2-7; tentatively, D is TRBD2 (5 bases). The CDR3 has 12 residues. Per the germline V gene, CDR1 is SGHRS and CDR2 is YFSETQ. Trimming left V 5 bases short and J 0 bases short, with 6 bases between. Here the CDR3 reads CASSSASYEQYF. Here the CDR3 DNA reads TGCGCCAGCAGTAGCGCCTCCTACGAGCAGTACTTC. The full variable domain, completed using reference TRBV5-1 and TRBJ2-7, is KAGVTQTPRYLIKTRGQQVTLSCSPISGHRSVSWYQQTPGQGLQFLFEYFSETQRNKGNFPGRFSGRQFSNSRSEMNVSTLELGDSALYLCASSSASYEQYFGPGTRLTVT.

The chain carries TRBV25-1 and TRBJ1-2; D is perhaps TRBD1 (6 bases). Germline V lookup: CDR1 MGHDK, CDR2 SYGVNS. Trimming removed 5 bases at V and 8 bases at J, with 12 bases between. The CDR3 extends over 12 amino acids. CDR3 sequence reads: CASSWGPEGYTF. CDR3 bases: TGTGCCAGCAGTTGGGGGCCTGAGGGCTACACCTTC.

V gene TRBV7-9 combines with J gene TRBJ2-7; D is ambiguous. With 0 bases removed from V and 4 bases from J, the gap between germline ends came to 4 bases. Germline V gene data show CDR1 as SEHNR and CDR2 as FQNEAQ (reference sequence). CDR3 length: 12 residues. This chain's CDR3 is CASSLALYEQYF. CDR3 DNA sequence: TGTGCCAGCAGCTTAGCCCTGTACGAGCAGTACTTC.

The rearrangement links TRBV24-1 to TRBJ2-5, with D possibly matching TRBD2 (7 bases). This CDR3 contains 15 residues. CDR1 KGHDR and CDR2 SFDVKD come from the germline V gene. V was trimmed by 1 base and J by 5 bases, leaving 13 bases between them. CDR3 nucleotide sequence: TGTGCCACCAGTGATTTTAGGGGGGAGGGGGAGACCCAGTACTTC. It specifies CATSDFRGEGETQYF.

The chain combines TRBV19 with TRBJ2-7; 10 bases are shared with TRBD1. This CDR3 has 15 residues. The germline V gene has CDR1 LNHDA and CDR2 SQIVND (reference sequence). The V segment lost 5 bases and the J segment 5 bases; nucleotides outside the gene matches: 9. The CDR3 bases are TGTGCCAGTAGTCTCGGGACAGGGGAGGTCGACGAGCAGTACTTC. This codes for CASSLGTGEVDEQYF.

This chain uses TRBV23-1 with TRBJ1-5, with D possibly being TRBD1 (5 bases). TRBV23-1 qualifies as an ORF whose function is uncertain. The V gene lost 0 bases and the J gene lost 1 base, with 16 bases spanning the gap. The CDR3 spans 18 residues. The CDR3 loop reads CASSQSCPGEGSNQPQHF. CDR3 sequence (DNA): TGCGCCAGCAGTCAATCCTGCCCGGGGGAAGGGAGCAATCAGCCCCAGCATTTT.

This sequence joins TRBV6-5 and TRBJ1-1; D not certain. The ends were cut back, 0 bases at V and 1 base at J, with 6 bases in the middle. Germline CDR1 reads MNHEY; CDR2 reads SVGAGI. This CDR3 is 14 amino acids long. The CDR3 region is CASSYSWENTEAFF. In DNA form, the CDR3 reads TGTGCCAGCAGTTACTCGTGGGAGAACACTGAAGCTTTCTTT.

The J gene is TRBJ1-1, the V gene TRBV12-3 or TRBV12-4; no clear D. CDR3 length: 13 residues. The ends were cut back, 4 bases at V and 5 bases at J, with 11 bases in the middle. Here the CDR3 reads CASSSVLGTEAFF. The DNA for the CDR3 is TGTGCCAGCAGTTCGGTCCTGGGGACTGAAGCTTTCTTT.

The chain combines TRBV28 with TRBJ2-7; D is unresolved. CDR3 size: 11 residues. Trimming took 3 bases from V and 6 from J, leaving 6 bases between them. Germline CDR1 is MDHEN and CDR2 is SYDVKM. CDR3 nucleotide sequence: TGTGCCAGCAGTTTGGGTATCGAGCAGTACTTC. This gives the protein CASSLGIEQYF.

The chain employs TRBV29-1 and TRBJ1-1; D might be TRBD1 (6 bases). Trimming removed 6 bases from V and 10 bases from J, with 21 bases in between. Germline-derived CDR1 and CDR2 are SQVTM and ANQGSEA. This CDR3 comprises 13 residues. The CDR3 region has the DNA TGCAGCGTCGTATCCGGGACCTCCAGGGGAGCTTTCTTT. This codes for CSVVSGTSRGAFF.

The chain carries TRBV9 and TRBJ1-2; a possible D gene is TRBD1 (5 bases). V was cut by 6 bases and J by 8 bases, with 14 bases left in between. Looked up from germline, CDR1 is SGDLS and CDR2 is YYNGEE. There are 12 residues in the CDR3. CDR3: CASTARADGYTF. Written as DNA, the CDR3 is TGTGCCAGCACCGCCAGGGCTGACGGCTACACCTTC.

This clonotype is a singleton in its sample. The chain couples TRBV2 to TRBJ2-7; 11 bases are a match to TRBD2. Trimming at V came to 0 bases and at J to 5 bases, leaving 12 bases not matched to a gene. Germline CDR1 SNHLY, CDR2 FYNNEI. This CDR3 is 18 amino acids long. The CDR3: CASSEAGHVTSGEHEQYF. CDR3 nucleotides: TGTGCCAGCAGTGAAGCCGGACATGTGACTAGCGGGGAACACGAGCAGTACTTC. Complete variable domain (other parts from reference TRBV2 and TRBJ2-7): EPEVTQTPSHQVTQMGQEVILRCVPISNHLYFYWYRQILGQKVEFLVSFYNNEISEKSEIFDDQFSVERPDGSNFTLKIRSTKLEDSAMYFCASSEAGHVTSGEHEQYFGPGTRLTVT.

This chain uses TRBV20-1 with TRBJ2-1, with TRBD2 matching 10 bases. The germline V gene encodes CDR1 DFQATT and CDR2 SNEGSKA (reference sequence). J was trimmed by 3 bases and V by 7 bases; bases with no gene match: 6. The CDR3 is made up of 14 amino acids. The chain's CDR3 is CSVEREGLYNEQFF. CDR3 nucleotides: TGCAGTGTGGAGCGGGAGGGCCTCTACAATGAGCAGTTCTTC.

J is TRBJ2-1 and V is TRBV13, with 11 bases fitting TRBD2. The CDR3 is 17 amino acids. V trimming: 5 bases; J trimming: 8 bases; junction bases outside the gene matches: 14. Germline CDR1 and CDR2: PRHDT and FYEKMQ (reference sequence). This CDR3 is CASSPGPLAGDGYEQFF. The CDR3 nucleotides are TGTGCCAGCAGCCCTGGTCCACTAGCGGGAGATGGGTATGAGCAGTTCTTC.

The V gene is TRBV29-1, the J gene TRBJ2-3, with TRBD2 as a possible D gene (6 bases). Trimming left V 8 bases short and J 1 base short, with 10 bases between. The CDR3 consists of 12 residues. CDR1 and CDR2 (germline): SQVTM, ANQGSEA. CDR3 amino acids: CSCGGGTDTQYF. The CDR3 coding sequence is TGCAGCTGTGGCGGGGGCACAGATACGCAGTATTTT.

The V and J genes are TRBV7-9 and TRBJ2-7, with D tentatively TRBD1 (5 bases). Trimming pared 5 bases from V and 6 bases from J, leaving 14 bases between. CDR1 SEHNR and CDR2 FQNEAQ come from the germline V gene (reference sequence). The CDR3 sequence is 13 residues long. The CDR3 protein is CASSLIVGAEQYF. The CDR3, as DNA: TGTGCCAGCAGCCTCATCGTAGGGGCCGAGCAGTACTTC.